Judged by abundance, the clone carrying this T cell receptor beta chain is hyperexpanded. Its cognate antigen is unknown. Germline values: CDR1 SGHRS, CDR2 YFSETQ. The CDR3 has 11 residues. V shed 8 bases, J shed 4 bases, and the junction held 1 base outside the gene matches. The source of the sample is a study of chemoradiotherapy in HPV16-positive cancers. Study-level background: Candidate HPV-specific clones and shared TCR motifs came from a couple of HPV16-positive patients. Findings and limits, study-wide: During treatment, candidate HPV-specific clones and E7-related motifs expanded in tumor. In HPV16-positive patients, HPV-responsive T-cell expansion tracked better recurrence-free survival.

Profiling relied on immunoSEQ multiplex PCR, and the TCRdb table lists in-frame clones only, not all of them. The profile shows 15,000 or so clones, just under 70% of them singletons. This rearrangement joins TRBV5-1 to TRBJ1-2; 8 bases align to TRBD1. The sample was taken from a patient who underwent chemoradiotherapy. The clonotype originates from a human donor with HPV-associated anogenital cancer. CDR3 residues: CASTGGYGYTF. CDR3 bases: TGCGCCAGTACAGGGGGCTATGGCTACACCTTC.